This is a list of T cell receptor beta chains from one sample in a study of neurological immune-mediated disorders. Using its own MiXCR run on the 5' RACE reads, TCRdb lists one record per CDR3 protein. In the table there are about 54,000 distinct CDR3 sequences, 3.5% to 4% of which are singletons. Sequenced sample: CD4+ T cells from blood. These receptors all stem from a woman between 40 and 55 years old with multiple sclerosis. Each CDR3 is given with its conserved first and last residue. Each record gives: V gene, CDR3 length, J gene, CDR3 protein.

V gene: TRBV20-1
CDR3 length: 16
J gene: TRBJ2-1
CDR3 protein: CSARDTAGTAGNEQFF

V gene: TRBV2
CDR3 length: 14
J gene: TRBJ1-1
CDR3 protein: CASRQDRGGTEAFF

V gene: TRBV5-1
CDR3 length: 15
J gene: TRBJ1-6
CDR3 protein: CASSEGTANNSPLHF

V gene: TRBV9
CDR3 length: 13
J gene: TRBJ1-5
CDR3 protein: CASSATDNQPQHF

V gene: TRBV29-1
CDR3 length: 15
J gene: TRBJ2-7
CDR3 protein: CSVKTGTGGGYEQYF

V gene: TRBV5-1
CDR3 length: 15
J gene: TRBJ2-2
CDR3 protein: CASSDRLDNTGELFF

V gene: TRBV12-3/TRBV12-4
CDR3 length: 15
J gene: TRBJ2-7
CDR3 protein: CASSPGVISSYEQYF

V gene: TRBV20-1
CDR3 length: 14
J gene: TRBJ2-5
CDR3 protein: CSAPAGGLQETQYF

V gene: TRBV4-1
CDR3 length: 16
J gene: TRBJ2-2
CDR3 protein: CASSLEDRRNTGELFF

V gene: TRBV5-1
CDR3 length: 14
J gene: TRBJ2-1
CDR3 protein: CASSLSGQDNEQFF

V gene: TRBV18
CDR3 length: 14
J gene: TRBJ1-1
CDR3 protein: CASSPSLGGSEAFF

V gene: TRBV6-2/TRBV6-3
CDR3 length: 14
J gene: TRBJ1-1
CDR3 protein: CASSYQGRFTEAFF

V gene: TRBV5-5
CDR3 length: 15
J gene: TRBJ1-1
CDR3 protein: CASSLQGGTGPEAFF

V gene: TRBV5-6
CDR3 length: 15
J gene: TRBJ2-7
CDR3 protein: CASSLEQGRSYEQYF

V gene: TRBV5-4
CDR3 length: 15
J gene: TRBJ1-4
CDR3 protein: CASSPTGQGGEKLFF

V gene: TRBV5-1
CDR3 length: 13
J gene: TRBJ2-7
CDR3 protein: CASSLQGAYEQYF

V gene: TRBV20-1
CDR3 length: 12
J gene: TRBJ1-2
CDR3 protein: CSADSSYGGYTF

V gene: TRBV20-1
CDR3 length: 13
J gene: TRBJ2-3
CDR3 protein: CSAPLLSTDTQYF

V gene: TRBV5-1
CDR3 length: 15
J gene: TRBJ2-3
CDR3 protein: CASSLAGGRPDTQYF

V gene: TRBV20-1
CDR3 length: 12
J gene: TRBJ2-3
CDR3 protein: CSASGGPDTQYF